This is a list of T cell receptor beta chains from one sample in a study of control samples from healthy donors and cancer patients. The data were produced by immunoSEQ multiplex PCR, yet TCRdb's version contains in-frame clones alone and is incomplete. The table shows some 80,000 clones, with roughly 89% occurring only once. The sample was PBMCs. These receptors were collected from a woman aged 55 to 70 with head and neck cancer. Both conserved end residues are part of each CDR3. The D gene is left open where the match is weak. Clone size is given for some rows only: seen once, a few or many times, or a class if the clone is expanded.

clone_size,v_call,d_call,j_call,cdr3_aa,cdr3_nt
-,TRBV2,TRBD1,TRBJ2-7,CASTQGVDYEQYF,TGTGCCAGCACACAGGGGGTAGACTACGAGCAGTACTTC
-,TRBV18,-,TRBJ2-3,CASSPVQTYGSTDTQYF,TGTGCCAGCTCACCCGTCCAGACGTATGGAAGCACAGATACGCAGTATTTT
-,TRBV29-1,TRBD1,TRBJ2-7,CSVATNRDRAYEQYF,TGCAGCGTTGCGACAAACCGGGACAGGGCCTACGAGCAGTACTTC
-,TRBV28,-,TRBJ1-5,CASSLSSSNQPQHF,TGTGCCAGCAGTTTGAGTTCTTCAAATCAGCCCCAGCATTTT
few,TRBV9,TRBD1,TRBJ2-1,CASSEQGSRYNEQFF,TGTGCCAGCAGCGAACAGGGGTCGAGATACAATGAGCAGTTCTTC
once,TRBV2,-,TRBJ1-5,CASVQVTGQPQHF,TGTGCCAGCGTCCAAGTCACGGGGCAGCCCCAGCATTTT
-,TRBV5-1,TRBD2,TRBJ2-1,CASSSGNTYNEQFF,TGCGCCAGCAGTAGCGGGAACACCTACAATGAGCAGTTCTTC
-,TRBV15,-,TRBJ2-1,CATSRELYRSSNEQFF,TGTGCCACCAGCAGAGAGTTATATAGGTCGAGCAATGAGCAGTTCTTC
-,TRBV18,TRBD1,TRBJ1-4,CASSPRQGTANEKLFF,TGTGCCAGCTCACCTAGACAGGGGACGGCGAATGAAAAACTGTTTTTT
-,TRBV4-3,-,TRBJ1-2,CASSQDPQGNYGYTF,TGCGCCAGCAGCCAAGACCCCCAGGGTAACTATGGCTACACCTTC
-,TRBV30,-,TRBJ1-1,CAWAQGFTAFF,TGTGCCTGGGCTCAGGGGTTCACAGCTTTCTTT
-,TRBV28,TRBD1,TRBJ2-1,CASRNPGTGASYEQFF,TGTGCCAGCAGGAACCCAGGGACAGGGGCGAGCTATGAGCAGTTCTTC
once,TRBV4-3,-,TRBJ2-1,CASSQGWGNEQFF,TGCGCCAGCAGCCAAGGCTGGGGAAATGAGCAGTTCTTC
-,TRBV7-9,-,TRBJ2-3,CASSWDSYTQYF,TGTGCCAGCAGCTGGGACTCATATACGCAGTATTTT
large,TRBV7-9,-,TRBJ2-1,CASSPESNEQFF,TGTGCCAGCAGCCCCGAGAGCAATGAGCAGTTCTTC
-,TRBV27,-,TRBJ2-7,CASSLTVQGLRRQYF,TGTGCCAGCAGTTTAACGGTACAGGGACTACGGCGGCAGTACTTC
-,TRBV11-2,-,TRBJ2-2,CASSLQGFGTGELFF,TGTGCCAGCAGCTTACAGGGGTTCGGCACCGGGGAGCTGTTTTTT
-,TRBV28,-,TRBJ2-7,CASSGQRKREQYF,TGTGCCAGCAGTGGACAGAGGAAGAGGGAGCAGTACTTC
once,TRBV9,-,TRBJ1-3,CASSVVGGPGNTIYF,TGTGCCAGCAGCGTAGTCGGGGGGCCTGGAAACACCATATATTTT
-,TRBV5-1,TRBD1,TRBJ2-3,CASSLGAGGADTQYF,TGCGCCAGCAGCCTTGGGGCAGGGGGCGCAGATACGCAGTATTTT
few,TRBV5-1,TRBD1,TRBJ2-3,CASSLLDRDADTQYF,TGCGCCAGCAGCCTATTGGACAGGGATGCAGATACGCAGTATTTT
-,TRBV10-3,TRBD2,TRBJ2-1,CASGRNEQFF,TGTGCCAGCGGGAGAAATGAGCAGTTCTTC
-,TRBV29-1,-,TRBJ1-2,CSVGGPEGGYTF,TGCAGCGTTGGCGGACCCGAAGGGGGCTACACCTTC
-,TRBV7-2,TRBD1,TRBJ2-7,CASIKDRGSYEQYF,TGTGCCAGCATCAAAGACAGGGGGAGCTACGAGCAGTACTTC
-,TRBV12-5,-,TRBJ2-5,CASALQETQYF,TGTGCTAGTGCCCTCCAAGAGACCCAGTACTTC
-,TRBV4-1,TRBD2,TRBJ2-3,CASSLPAGADTQYF,TGCGCCAGCAGCCTCCCGGCGGGGGCAGATACGCAGTATTTT
-,TRBV6-5,TRBD1,TRBJ2-1,CASRKDRGAYNEQFF,TGTGCCAGCAGGAAGGACAGGGGGGCCTACAATGAGCAGTTCTTC
-,TRBV7-9,-,TRBJ2-5,CASSLLANQETQYF,TGTGCCAGCAGCTTACTAGCGAATCAAGAGACCCAGTACTTC
-,TRBV28,-,TRBJ2-1,CASCTGRGEQFF,TGTGCCAGCTGTACTGGGCGCGGTGAGCAGTTCTTC
-,TRBV6-5,-,TRBJ2-4,CASDAGTSKNIQYF,TGTGCCAGCGACGCCGGGACGTCTAAAAACATTCAGTACTTC
-,TRBV7-9,TRBD2,TRBJ2-7,CASSFLAGGRTYEQYF,TGTGCCAGCAGCTTTTTAGCGGGAGGCCGAACCTACGAGCAGTACTTC
once,TRBV29-1,-,TRBJ1-2,CSVEAVGRGGYTF,TGCAGCGTTGAAGCGGTGGGGCGAGGTGGCTACACCTTC
-,TRBV28,-,TRBJ2-1,CASSRTLLSYNEQFF,TGTGCCAGCAGTCGGACGCTGTTGTCCTACAATGAGCAGTTCTTC
few,TRBV29-1,-,TRBJ1-5,CSAGEGSGSNQPQHF,TGCAGCGCTGGCGAAGGATCGGGGAGCAATCAGCCCCAGCATTTT
-,TRBV28,-,TRBJ2-5,CASSFLPPAFREPRLGYF,TGTGCCAGCAGTTTTCTCCCCCCGGCATTCCGGGAGCCACGTCTAGGGTACTTC
-,TRBV4-1,-,TRBJ1-1,CASGGRGEYTEAFF,TGCGCCAGCGGAGGAAGGGGGGAGTACACTGAAGCTTTCTTT
-,TRBV2,TRBD1,TRBJ1-1,CASRGDRANTEAFF,TGTGCCAGCAGGGGGGACAGGGCGAACACTGAAGCTTTCTTT
-,TRBV7-2,-,TRBJ1-3,CASSLERHVSWNTIYF,TGTGCCAGCAGCTTAGAACGACACGTCTCTTGGAACACCATATATTTT
-,TRBV7-3,-,TRBJ2-1,CASSLRGRHNEQFF,TGTGCCAGCAGCTTACGGGGCCGGCACAATGAGCAGTTCTTC
once,TRBV9,TRBD2,TRBJ2-1,CASSVDIAGATNEQFF,TGTGCCAGCAGCGTAGATATAGCGGGGGCCACCAATGAGCAGTTCTTC
-,TRBV5-1,TRBD1,TRBJ2-1,CASSPKPTGEYEQFF,TGCGCCAGCAGCCCTAAACCTACAGGGGAGTATGAGCAGTTCTTC
-,TRBV30,TRBD1,TRBJ1-4,CAWRTGPNEKLFF,TGTGCCTGGCGGACAGGGCCTAATGAAAAACTGTTTTTT
-,TRBV7-2,-,TRBJ1-3,CASSSITGYRNTIYF,TGTGCCAGCAGCTCCATTACAGGGTACAGAAACACCATATATTTT
-,TRBV5-4,TRBD2,TRBJ2-1,CASSPGLAGVVYNEQFF,TGTGCCAGCAGCCCGGGACTAGCGGGAGTAGTCTACAATGAGCAGTTCTTC
-,TRBV5-4,TRBD1,TRBJ1-2,CASSFGTAANYGYTF,TGTGCCAGCAGCTTTGGGACAGCAGCTAACTATGGCTACACCTTC
-,TRBV6-1,TRBD1,TRBJ2-3,CASSEGQGGTDTQYF,TGTGCCAGCAGTGAAGGACAGGGAGGCACAGATACGCAGTATTTT
-,TRBV6-5,TRBD2,TRBJ2-5,CASTPGGSGKETQYF,TGTGCCAGCACCCCCGGGGGTAGCGGGAAGGAGACCCAGTACTTC
-,TRBV7-3,-,TRBJ2-1,CASSPGGPSSYNEQFF,TGTGCCAGCAGCCCCGGGGGGCCAAGCTCCTACAATGAGCAGTTCTTC
-,TRBV7-2,TRBD2,TRBJ2-1,CASSLEGTSGRFYNEQFF,TGTGCCAGCAGCCTAGAAGGGACTAGCGGGAGGTTCTACAATGAGCAGTTCTTC
-,TRBV29-1,-,TRBJ2-5,CSVALAPRETQYF,TGCAGCGTTGCGTTAGCACCAAGGGAGACCCAGTACTTC
-,TRBV11-2,TRBD2,TRBJ2-1,CASSPGLAGENEQFF,TGTGCCAGCAGCCCGGGACTAGCGGGAGAGAATGAGCAGTTCTTC
-,TRBV5-6,-,TRBJ1-2,CASRGTGHYNYGYTF,TGTGCCAGCAGAGGGACGGGACACTACAACTATGGCTACACCTTC
-,TRBV3-1/TRBV3-2,-,TRBJ2-3,CASSLGTRGTDTQYF,TGTGCCAGCAGCCTGGGGACCCGCGGCACAGATACGCAGTATTTT
-,TRBV15,TRBD2,TRBJ2-6,CATSRDLGVAGGFSGANVLTF,TGTGCCACCAGCAGAGATCTTGGAGTAGCGGGAGGTTTCTCTGGGGCCAACGTCCTGACTTTC
-,TRBV5-6,-,TRBJ1-6,CASSPPGSSPLHF,TGTGCCAGCAGCCCCCCGGGGAGTTCACCCCTCCACTTT
-,TRBV5-1,TRBD2,TRBJ2-3,CASSLQGLVSEFDTQYF,TGCGCCAGCAGCTTGCAAGGACTAGTTTCCGAGTTTGATACGCAGTATTTT
few,TRBV4-2,TRBD2,TRBJ2-4,CASSQAGTSGRENIQYF,TGTGCCAGCAGCCAAGCTGGGACTAGCGGGAGGGAAAACATTCAGTACTTC
-,TRBV30,-,TRBJ1-2,CAWSTGGTNYGYTF,TGTGCCTGGAGTACCGGTGGGACTAACTATGGCTACACCTTC
-,TRBV27,-,TRBJ2-7,CASSLRQVGYEQYF,TGTGCCAGCAGTTTAAGACAGGTCGGCTACGAGCAGTACTTC
-,TRBV18,TRBD2,TRBJ2-7,CASSPAGGMGYEQYF,TGTGCCAGCTCACCTGCGGGAGGTATGGGTTACGAGCAGTACTTC